This T cell receptor (beta chain) was sequenced for a study of regulatory T cells in long-lasting Graves disease. Study information: Duration of antithyroid drug therapy among newly diagnosed Graves' patients was under 3 months.

Indicated time point: newly diagnosed GD, antithyroid drugs for less than 3 months. The authors made the TCR library using RNA they extracted from PBMCs. This clonotype was observed many times. Arm-PCR with iRepertoire HTBI primers amplified the CDR3 regions for these TCR beta libraries. TCRdb reprocessed the multiplex PCR reads via MiXCR and lists one record per CDR3 protein. The sample shows about 450,000 distinct CDR3 sequences, approximately 15% of them seen only once. V lost 6 bases, J lost 6 bases, and 12 bases lay in between. Germline values: CDR1 MDHEN, CDR2 SYDVKM. The CDR3 covers 14 residues. This same sample was also taken into another study, of T cells in Graves' hyperthyroidism and ophthalmopathy. That work states: Criteria for exclusion of patients were uncontrolled infection, other autoimmune disease, pregnancy or lactation. Diagnoses were established using clinical symptoms, serum thyroxine and TRAb, thyroid ultrasound and orbital computed tomography. The primer set for the first-round RT-PCR of the TCR CDR3 was HTBI.

The source is a woman in her forties or fifties with Graves disease. V is TRBV28 and J is TRBJ1-6, with a tentative D call TRBD1 (5 bases). The sample in question was peripheral blood mononuclear cells (PBMCs), obtained at new diagnosis, from a patient treated with antithyroid drugs. The CDR3 spells CASRVPGGNSPLHF. In DNA form, the CDR3 reads TGTGCCAGCAGGGTACCCGGGGGTAATTCACCCCTCCACTTT.